This T cell receptor (beta chain) was recorded in a study of T cell responses to AZD1222 COVID-19 vaccine. Profiling relied on immunoSEQ multiplex PCR, and the TCRdb table lists in-frame clones only, not all of them. Of 90,000 to 120,000 clones in the sample, roughly 90% are singletons; the top ten hold around 4.3%. V lost 4 bases to trimming and J lost 0 bases, with 13 bases between them. The CDR3 runs to 15 residues. CDR1 and CDR2 from the germline V gene are SGHRS and YFSETQ. The chain couples TRBV5-1 to TRBJ1-1; tentative D call: TRBD1 (5 bases). The TCR comes from an adult in good health. The sample consisted of peripheral blood, taken on day 0 of AZD1222 vaccination. The DNA for the CDR3 is TGCGCCAGCAGCCCGGAATGGGGGATGAACACTGAAGCTTTCTTT. It codes for CASSPEWGMNTEAFF.